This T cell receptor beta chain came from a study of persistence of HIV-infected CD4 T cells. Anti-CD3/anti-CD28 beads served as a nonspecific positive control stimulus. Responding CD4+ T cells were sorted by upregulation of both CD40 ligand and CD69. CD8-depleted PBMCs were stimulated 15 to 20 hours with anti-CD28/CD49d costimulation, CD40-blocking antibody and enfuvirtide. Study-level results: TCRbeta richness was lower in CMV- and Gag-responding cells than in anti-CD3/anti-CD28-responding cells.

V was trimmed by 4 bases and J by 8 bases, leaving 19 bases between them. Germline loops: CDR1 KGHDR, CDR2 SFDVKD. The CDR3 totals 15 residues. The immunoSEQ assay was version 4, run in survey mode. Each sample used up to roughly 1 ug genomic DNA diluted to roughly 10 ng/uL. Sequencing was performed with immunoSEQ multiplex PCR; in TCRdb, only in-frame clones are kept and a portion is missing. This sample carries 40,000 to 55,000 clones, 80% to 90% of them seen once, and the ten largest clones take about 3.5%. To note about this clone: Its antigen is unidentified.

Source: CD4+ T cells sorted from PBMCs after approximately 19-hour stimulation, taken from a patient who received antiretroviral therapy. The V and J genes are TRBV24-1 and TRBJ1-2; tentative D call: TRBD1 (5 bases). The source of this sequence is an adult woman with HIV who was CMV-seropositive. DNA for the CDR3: TGTGCCACCAGTGACTACGGGACGTCGAACTCAGGCTACACCTTC. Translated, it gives CATSDYGTSNSGYTF.